Described below is a single TCR beta chain sequence and its context. Its antigen remains unidentified. These data are taken from a study of chemoradiotherapy in HPV16-positive cancers. Profiled with immunoSEQ multiplex PCR; TCRdb holds only in-frame clones, not every one. The top ten clones hold under 2.5% of a sample with tens of thousands of clones, 86% of them seen once. The study, taken as a whole, reports: Candidate HPV-specific clones and E7-related TCR motifs grew in tumor during treatment. Functional assays defining HPV-specific T cells used only two HPV16-positive patients.

This TCR was sampled from a human donor with HPV-associated anogenital cancer. Here the sequenced sample was blood, taken from a patient who underwent chemoradiotherapy.

In DNA, the CDR3 is TGTGCCAGTAGTAACACCGGGGAGCTGTTTTTT. Translation gives CASSNTGELFF. The chain is built from TRBV19 and TRBJ2-2; D unresolved. Trimming stripped 4 bases from V and 3 bases from J, with 0 bases between. This CDR3 has 11 residues. The germline gives CDR1 LNHDA, CDR2 SQIVND (reference sequence).